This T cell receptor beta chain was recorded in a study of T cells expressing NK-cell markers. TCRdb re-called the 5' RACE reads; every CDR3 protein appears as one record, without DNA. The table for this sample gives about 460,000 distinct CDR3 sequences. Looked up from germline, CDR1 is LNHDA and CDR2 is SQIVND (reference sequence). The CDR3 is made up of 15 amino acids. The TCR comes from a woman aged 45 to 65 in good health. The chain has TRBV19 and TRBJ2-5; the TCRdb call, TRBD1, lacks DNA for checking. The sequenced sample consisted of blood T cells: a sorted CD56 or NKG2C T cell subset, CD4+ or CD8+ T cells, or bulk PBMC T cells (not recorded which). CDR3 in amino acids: CASSMIRTGGETQYF.